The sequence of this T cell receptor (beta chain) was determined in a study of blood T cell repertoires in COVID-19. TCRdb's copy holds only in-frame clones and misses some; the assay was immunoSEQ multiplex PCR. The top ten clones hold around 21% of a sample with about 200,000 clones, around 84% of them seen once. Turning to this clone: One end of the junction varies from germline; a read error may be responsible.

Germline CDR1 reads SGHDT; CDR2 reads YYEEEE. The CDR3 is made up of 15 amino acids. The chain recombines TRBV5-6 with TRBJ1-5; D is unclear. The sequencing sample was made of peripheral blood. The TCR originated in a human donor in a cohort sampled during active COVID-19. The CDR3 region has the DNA TGTGCCAGCAGTTTGGGCGCCCGGGGAGAACAGCCCCAGCATTTT. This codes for CASSLGARGEQPQHF.